This record looks at one T cell receptor (beta chain) sequence and its context. Its target is unknown. These data belong to a study of cytomegalovirus exposure and HLA in healthy donors. About the study: Sequencing of some 190 million T cells in an earlier analysis found about 120 million unique TCR beta sequences. Study-wide results and caveats: Later analysis associated a missense DCLRE1C variant with TCR beta V- and J-gene trimming. For most TCR beta V segments, an earlier analysis put the productive rate at about 87% or about 30% of the time.

Primers included in the PCR were 60 Vbeta and 13 Jbeta primers. Assay used: immunoSEQ multiplex PCR; TCRdb lists only in-frame clones, some missing. The repertoire has 120,000 to 150,000 clones, around 79% of them found once; the top ten carry roughly 6.3%. Source material: PBMCs. The TCR sequence derives from a woman in her 40s in good health and CMV-seropositive.

The CDR3 protein is CASSPQQGNYGYTF. CDR3 nucleotides: TGTGCCAGCTCACCACAACAGGGAAACTATGGCTACACCTTC. V is TRBV18 and J is TRBJ1-2, with a weak D call TRBD1 (6 bases). Germline loops: CDR1 KGHSH, CDR2 LQKENI. The V gene lost 1 base and the J gene lost 2 bases, with 8 bases spanning the gap. The CDR3 runs 14 residues.